The 26 T cell receptor beta chains presented below share a single source sample, sequenced in a study of memory CD4+ T cells and cytomegalovirus serostatus (dated by TCRdb to the late 2010s). The library was obtained by the immunoSEQ multiplex PCR assay. What TCRdb holds here is the immuneACCESS table cut down to in-frame rearrangements. Part of the clones is not present; checked against another copy, under half of the missing clones reflect an unresolved V gene, and the others are unexplained. Within this sample are about 82,000 clones, with 65% to 85% of them counted one time only. The ten largest clones represent about 0.72% of the sample. Single viable CD3+CD4+CD8-CD45RO+ cells were sorted as memory CD4+ T cells on a FACSAria II. What was sequenced was memory CD4+ T cells from blood. Receptors were obtained from an adult in good health and CMV-seronegative.

The genes are TRBV6-1 and TRBJ2-5; 10 bases line up with TRBD2. The ends lost 0 bases at V and 4 bases at J; junction bases unmatched: 2. CDR1 and CDR2 (germline): MNHNS, SASEGT. This CDR3 comprises 15 residues. CDR3 residues: CASSEALAGGETQYF. The CDR3 DNA reads as TGTGCCAGCAGTGAAGCTTTAGCGGGGGGAGAGACCCAGTACTTC.

This clone turned up a few times. The chain is built from TRBV2 and TRBJ1-6; D remains unclear. The germline V gene has CDR1 SNHLY and CDR2 FYNNEI. The CDR3 is made up of 17 amino acids. Between the trimmed V and J ends, which lost 2 bases and 6 bases, there was a span of 17 bases. CDR3 region: CASSERARSTSNSPLHF. CDR3 nucleotide sequence: TGTGCCAGCAGTGAACGGGCCAGATCCACCTCTAATTCACCCCTCCACTTT.

The chain carries TRBV27 and TRBJ2-3; D unresolved. V lost 5 bases, J lost 4 bases, and 10 bases lay in between. This CDR3 is 13 amino acids long. Germline lookup yields CDR1 MNHEY and CDR2 SMNVEV (reference sequence). In DNA, the CDR3 is TGTGCCAGCAGTAGTCACACCGCAGATACGCAGTATTTT. As protein: CASSSHTADTQYF.

V gene TRBV21-1 combines with J gene TRBJ1-4; TRBD1 reflects the table's D call only, with no check against the DNA. TRBV21-1 counts as a pseudogene. CDR3 length: 19 amino acids. CDR3 protein: CASRYPGRRGLGANEKLFF. Here the CDR3 DNA reads TGTGCCAGCAGGTATCCGGGAAGAAGGGGGCTGGGAGCTAATGAAAAACTGTTTTTT.

The rearrangement uses TRBV7-8 and TRBJ2-7; D is unresolved. The CDR3 contains 15 residues. Trimming took 2 bases from V and 0 from J, leaving 11 bases between them. Looked up from germline, CDR1 is SGHVS and CDR2 is FQNEAQ. In nucleotides, the CDR3 is TGTGCCAGCAGCTTATTCGAGACAAGCTCCTACGAGCAGTACTTC. Its translation: CASSLFETSSYEQYF.

Comment on this clone: The same CDR3 is also encoded by other DNA sequences in this sample. The chain uses TRBV10-3 and TRBJ2-5; D is unclear. Germline CDR1 and CDR2: ENHRY and SYGVKD. This CDR3 contains 11 residues. V was shortened by 3 bases and J by 2 bases, with 1 base between the two germline ends. CDR3 sequence reads: CAISEQETQYF. The CDR3 bases are TGTGCCATCAGTGAACAAGAGACCCAGTACTTC.

This clone occurred a few times. The V gene is TRBV29-1, the J gene TRBJ1-1; D remains unclear. Germline CDR1 and CDR2: SQVTM and ANQGSEA. Between the trimmed V and J ends, which lost 7 bases and 6 bases, there was a span of 21 bases. CDR3 length equals 14 residues. This CDR3 is CSGSPWEGSPEAFF. The CDR3 nucleotides are TGCAGCGGGTCCCCTTGGGAGGGTTCCCCTGAAGCTTTCTTT. Drawing the rest from reference TRBV29-1 and TRBJ1-1, the complete variable domain is SAVISQKPSRDICQRGTSLTIQCQVDSQVTMMFWYRQQPGQSLTLIATANQGSEATYESGFVIDKFPISRPNLTFSTLTVSNMSPEDSSIYLCSGSPWEGSPEAFFGQGTRLTVV.

The J gene is TRBJ1-2, the V gene TRBV30, with 8 bases that match TRBD1. Germline loops: CDR1 GTSNPN, CDR2 SVGIG (reference sequence). V dropped 0 bases and J dropped 7; count of bases not matched to a gene: 7. This CDR3 comprises 14 residues. The CDR3 DNA sequence: TGTGCCTGGAGTGTAGAGGGCAGGGGGCCTGGCTACACCTTC. It codes for CAWSVEGRGPGYTF.

In regard to this clone: The junction departs from germline at one end; a sequencing error may be responsible. The chain employs TRBV4-3 and TRBJ2-3; 10 bases are shared with TRBD2. The CDR3 runs 18 residues. Germline assignment: CDR1 LGHNA and CDR2 YSLEER. Here the CDR3 DNA reads TGCGCCAGCAGAACCGTAAGAACAGCGGGGGGGTGCACAGTTACGCAGTATTTT. Amino acid sequence: CASRTVRTAGGCTVTQYF.

The V and J genes are TRBV19 and TRBJ1-2, with D possibly matching TRBD1 (5 bases). The germline V gene has CDR1 LNHDA and CDR2 SQIVND (reference sequence). V dropped 6 bases and J dropped 2 bases, with 13 bases sitting between them. CDR3 length: 14 residues. CDR3 nucleotide sequence: TGTGCCAGTAGGTCCGGGCAGGGAAACTATGGCTACACCTTC. This encodes CASRSGQGNYGYTF.

Points on this clone: The identical CDR3 is also encoded by other nucleotide sequences in the sample. The chain links TRBV5-6 to TRBJ2-7; TRBD1 matches 8 bases. This CDR3 comprises 14 residues. V gave up 0 bases and J gave up 3 bases; unmatched junction bases: 2. Germline V gene data show CDR1 as SGHDT and CDR2 as YYEEEE. CDR3 protein: CASSLGQGRYEQYF. The DNA of the CDR3 is TGTGCCAGCAGCTTGGGACAGGGGCGCTACGAGCAGTACTTC.

This rearrangement joins TRBV5-1 to TRBJ2-7; a weak D match, TRBD1 (6 bases). The CDR3 is 14 residues long. V dropped 3 bases and J dropped 5 bases, with 15 bases sitting between them. Per germline, CDR1 SGHRS and CDR2 YFSETQ. CDR3 bases: TGCGCCAGCAGCTCGTGGGGGCAGGGGAACGAGCAGTACTTC. As protein: CASSSWGQGNEQYF.

The J gene is TRBJ2-6, the V gene TRBV4-2; no clear D gene. V was cut by 0 bases and J by 1 base, with 10 bases left in between. CDR3 length: 17 residues. The germline gives CDR1 LGHNA, CDR2 YNFKEQ. This CDR3 is CASSQEFGVSGANVLTF. In DNA, the CDR3 is TGTGCCAGCAGCCAAGAATTTGGGGTTTCTGGGGCCAACGTCCTGACTTTC.

The chain uses TRBV14 and TRBJ1-2; no clear D. The CDR3 runs to 14 residues. V lost 4 bases, J lost 4 bases, and 13 bases lay in between. CDR1 and CDR2 (germline): SGHDN, FVKESK. CDR3 DNA: TGTGCCAGCAGCCCCACCACCGCCGGCTATGGCTACACCTTC. Encoded protein: CASSPTTAGYGYTF.

The rearrangement uses TRBV7-2 and TRBJ2-5; TRBD2 matches at 7 bases. Germline CDR1 and CDR2: SGHTA and FQGNSA. The V gene end was trimmed by 3 bases and the J gene end by 5 bases; junction bases not matched to a gene: 12. The CDR3 covers 16 residues. The chain's CDR3 is CASSFSGGLQAETQYF. As DNA, the CDR3 is TGTGCCAGCAGCTTCTCGGGGGGTCTACAGGCGGAGACCCAGTACTTC.

The rearrangement joins TRBV30 to TRBJ1-4, with D unclear. This CDR3 spans 12 amino acids. CDR1 and CDR2 from the germline V gene are GTSNPN and SVGIG (reference sequence). V lost 2 bases and J lost 5, with 6 bases in between. The CDR3, as DNA: TGTGCCTGGAGTTTGGGGAATGAAAAACTGTTTTTT. Translation: CAWSLGNEKLFF. Full variable domain (remainder filled in from reference TRBV30 and TRBJ1-4): SQTIHQWPATLVQPVGSPLSLECTVEGTSNPNLYWYRQAAGRGLQLLFYSVGIGQISSEVPQNLSASRPQDRQFILSSKKLLLSDSGFYLCAWSLGNEKLFFGSGTQLSVL.

This clone was detected a few times. This chain connects TRBV4-1 to TRBJ2-3, with D unresolved. The CDR3 runs 16 residues. The V gene lost 0 bases and the J gene lost 2 bases, with 12 bases spanning the gap. Germline CDR1 MGHRA, CDR2 YSYEKL. CDR3 DNA: TGCGCCAGCAGCCAAGATAGATTGGTGTCCACAGATACGCAGTATTTT. Its translation: CASSQDRLVSTDTQYF.

V is TRBV27 and J is TRBJ1-2; D may be TRBD1 (5 bases). The CDR3 extends over 16 amino acids. V lost 4 bases to trimming and J lost 4 bases, with 19 bases between them. Germline-derived CDR1 and CDR2 are MNHEY and SMNVEV (reference sequence). CDR3 bases: TGTGCCAGCAGTTCACCTGTTACCCCAGGGTTCTATGGCTACACCTTC. Protein sequence: CASSSPVTPGFYGYTF.

The V and J genes are TRBV4-1 and TRBJ2-4; 12 nucleotides line up with TRBD2. Trimming took 0 bases from V and 0 from J; bases not matched to a gene: 9. CDR1 is MGHRA and CDR2 is YSYEKL in the germline V gene. The CDR3 has 20 amino acids. The CDR3 sequence: CASSQDNLAGGAPAKNIQYF. The CDR3 nucleotides read TGCGCCAGCAGCCAAGATAATCTAGCGGGGGGGGCTCCAGCCAAAAACATTCAGTACTTC.

Points on this clone: Other DNA sequences in this sample translate to the same CDR3. J is TRBJ1-2 and V is TRBV5-6; D not resolved. The CDR3 consists of 14 residues. V lost 0 bases, J lost 4 bases, and 10 bases lay in between. Germline CDR1 is SGHDT and CDR2 is YYEEEE. The chain's CDR3 is CASSLGEGGYGYTF. In DNA, the CDR3 is TGTGCCAGCAGCTTGGGGGAAGGCGGCTATGGCTACACCTTC.

The rearrangement joins TRBV6-6 to TRBJ1-2, with a possible D match to TRBD1 (6 bases). The germline V gene has CDR1 MNHNY and CDR2 SVGAGI (reference sequence). With 7 bases removed from V and 8 bases from J, the gap between germline ends came to 20 bases. The CDR3 covers 14 residues. Here the CDR3 DNA reads TGTGCCAGCACGCTGGGGGCAGACCACAAGGGCTACACCTTC. Protein product: CASTLGADHKGYTF.

This chain uses TRBV5-1 with TRBJ2-1, with D possibly being TRBD1 (5 bases). V gave up 2 bases and J gave up 4 bases, with 10 bases separating them. There are 14 residues in the CDR3. CDR1 and CDR2 (germline): SGHRS, YFSETQ. This CDR3 is CASSLLTGYNEQFF. CDR3 DNA sequence: TGCGCCAGCAGCTTACTAACAGGATACAATGAGCAGTTCTTC.

This chain connects TRBV6-5 to TRBJ1-6; 10 nucleotides line up with TRBD1. Looked up from germline, CDR1 is MNHEY and CDR2 is SVGAGI. J lost 8 bases, V lost 3 bases, and 7 bases had no gene match. The CDR3 runs 16 residues. The DNA of the CDR3 is TGTGCCAGCAGTTATTTTGCCGGGACAGGGGATTCACCCCTCCACTTT. This translates into CASSYFAGTGDSPLHF.

The gene calls are TRBV19 and TRBJ1-1; D is ambiguous. The CDR3 has 13 amino acids. V lost 6 bases, J lost 1 base, and 9 bases lay in between. The V gene's germline CDR1 is LNHDA and CDR2 SQIVND (reference sequence). This chain's CDR3 is CASRTRPNTEAFF. DNA for the CDR3: TGTGCCAGTAGGACACGGCCGAACACTGAAGCTTTCTTT.

The J gene is TRBJ2-7, the V gene TRBV4-2, with D possibly TRBD2 on 6 matching bases. The CDR3 spans 21 residues. Trimming pared 1 base from V and 0 bases from J, leaving 28 bases between. Germline CDR1 and CDR2: LGHNA and YNFKEQ. CDR3 region: CASSQVGSGVAVLRSSYEQYF. The CDR3, as DNA: TGTGCCAGCAGCCAAGTTGGGTCGGGGGTAGCGGTGCTTAGAAGCTCCTACGAGCAGTACTTC.

The rearrangement uses TRBV7-6 and TRBJ1-6, with 11 bases lining up with TRBD1. The CDR3 contains 18 residues. CDR1 and CDR2 from the germline V gene are SGHVS and FNYEAQ. V lost 4 bases and J lost 6; bases outside the gene matches: 11. CDR3 sequence: CASSSLGQGATVNSPLHF. The CDR3, as DNA: TGTGCCAGCAGCTCCCTAGGACAGGGGGCGACCGTTAATTCACCCCTCCACTTT. The variable domain in full, completed from reference TRBV7-6 and TRBJ1-6, reads GAGVSQSPRYKVTKRGQDVALRCDPISGHVSLYWYRQALGQGPEFLTYFNYEAQQDKSGLPNDRFSAERPEGSISTLTIQRTEQRDSAMYRCASSSLGQGATVNSPLHFGNGTRLTVT.